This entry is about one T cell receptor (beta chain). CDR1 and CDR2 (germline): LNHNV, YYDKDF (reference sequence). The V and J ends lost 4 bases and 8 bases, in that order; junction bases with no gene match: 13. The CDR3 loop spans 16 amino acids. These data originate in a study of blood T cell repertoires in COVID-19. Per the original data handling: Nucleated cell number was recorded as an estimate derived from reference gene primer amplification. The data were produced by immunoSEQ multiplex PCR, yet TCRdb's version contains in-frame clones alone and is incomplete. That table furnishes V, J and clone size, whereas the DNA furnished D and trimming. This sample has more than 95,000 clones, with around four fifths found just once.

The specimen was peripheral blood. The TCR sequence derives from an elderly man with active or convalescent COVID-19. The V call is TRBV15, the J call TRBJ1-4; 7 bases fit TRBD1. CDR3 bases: TGTGCCACCAGCATAAGAGGTTCAGGGGGGAAGGAAAAACTGTTTTTT. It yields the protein CATSIRGSGGKEKLFF.